This T cell receptor (beta chain) was sequenced during a study of blood T cell repertoires in COVID-19. About the study: Collection of acute and convalescent COVID-19 samples took place in the United States, Italy and Spain. The cDNA or gDNA used as material had been derived from T cells, B-cell-depleted T cells, or PBMCs.

The CDR3 has 14 residues. CDR1 is MNHEY and CDR2 is SVGAGI in the germline V gene. The V gene end was trimmed by 6 bases and the J gene end by 8 bases; junction bases not matched to a gene: 3. Study processing details: For nucleated cells, counts were estimated from reference gene primer amplification. Generated by immunoSEQ multiplex PCR, the TCRdb table keeps only in-frame clones and is missing some. That table is the source of V, J and clone size, and D and trimming were worked out from the DNA. The table records more than 100,000 clones, roughly four fifths of them present only once. The J gene is TRBJ2-1, the V gene TRBV6-5; TRBD2 matches 14 bases. Sequencing input: peripheral blood. The source of this sequence is a woman in her forties or fifties with acute or convalescent COVID-19. The CDR3, as DNA: TGTGCCAGCAGCCCGACTAGCGGGGGGGATGAGCAGTTCTTC. Its protein is CASSPTSGGDEQFF.